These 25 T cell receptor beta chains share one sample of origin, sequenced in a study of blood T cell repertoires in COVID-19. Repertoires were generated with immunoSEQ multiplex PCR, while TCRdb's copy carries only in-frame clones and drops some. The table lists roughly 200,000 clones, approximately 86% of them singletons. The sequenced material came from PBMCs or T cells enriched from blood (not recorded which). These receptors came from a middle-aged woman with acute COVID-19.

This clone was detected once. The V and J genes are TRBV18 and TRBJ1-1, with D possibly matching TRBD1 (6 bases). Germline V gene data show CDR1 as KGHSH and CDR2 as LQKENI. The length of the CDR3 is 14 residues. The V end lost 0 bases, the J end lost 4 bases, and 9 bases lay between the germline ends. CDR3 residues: CASSPPGRGTEAFF. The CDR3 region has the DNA TGTGCCAGCTCACCACCAGGCAGGGGCACTGAAGCTTTCTTT.

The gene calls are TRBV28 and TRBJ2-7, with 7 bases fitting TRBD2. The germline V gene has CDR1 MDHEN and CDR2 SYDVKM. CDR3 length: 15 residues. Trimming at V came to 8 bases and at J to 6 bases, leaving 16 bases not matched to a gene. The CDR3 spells CASPPGRGIGVEQYF. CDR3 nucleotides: TGTGCCAGCCCCCCGGGGCGGGGGATAGGGGTCGAGCAGTACTTC.

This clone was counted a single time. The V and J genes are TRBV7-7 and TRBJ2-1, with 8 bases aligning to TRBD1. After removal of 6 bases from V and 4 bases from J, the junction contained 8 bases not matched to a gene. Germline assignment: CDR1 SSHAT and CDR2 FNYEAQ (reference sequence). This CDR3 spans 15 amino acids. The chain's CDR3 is CASSPDRGRYNEQFF. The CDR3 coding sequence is TGTGCCAGCAGTCCCGACAGGGGACGATACAATGAGCAGTTCTTC. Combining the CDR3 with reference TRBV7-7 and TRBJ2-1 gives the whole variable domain GAGVSQSPRYKVTKRGQDVTLRCDPISSHATLYWYQQALGQGPEFLTYFNYEAQPDKSGLPSDRFSAERPEGSISTLTIQRTEQRDSAMYRCASSPDRGRYNEQFFGPGTRLTVL.

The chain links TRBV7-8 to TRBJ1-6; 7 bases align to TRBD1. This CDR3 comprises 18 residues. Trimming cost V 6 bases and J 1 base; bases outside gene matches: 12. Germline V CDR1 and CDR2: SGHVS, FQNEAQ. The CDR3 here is CASSHTRQGSSYNSPLHF. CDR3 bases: TGTGCCAGCAGTCATACCCGACAGGGTTCGTCCTATAATTCACCCCTCCACTTT. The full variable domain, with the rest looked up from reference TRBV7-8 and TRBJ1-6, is GAGVSQSPRYKVAKRGQDVALRCDPISGHVSLFWYQQALGQGPEFLTYFQNEAQLDKSGLPSDRFFAERPEGSVSTLKIQRTQQEDSAVYLCASSHTRQGSSYNSPLHFGNGTRLTVT.

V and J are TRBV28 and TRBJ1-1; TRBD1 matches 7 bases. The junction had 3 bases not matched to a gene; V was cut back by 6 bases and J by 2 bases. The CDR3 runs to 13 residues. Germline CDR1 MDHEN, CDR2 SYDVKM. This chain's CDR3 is CASSGTANTEAFF. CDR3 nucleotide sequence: TGTGCCAGCAGCGGGACAGCAAACACTGAAGCTTTCTTT.

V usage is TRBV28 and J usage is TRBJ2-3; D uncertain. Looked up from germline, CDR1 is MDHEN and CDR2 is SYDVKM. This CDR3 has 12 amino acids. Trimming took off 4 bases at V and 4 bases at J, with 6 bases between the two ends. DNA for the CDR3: TGTGCCAGCAGTTCCGACTCAGATACGCAGTATTTT. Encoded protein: CASSSDSDTQYF.

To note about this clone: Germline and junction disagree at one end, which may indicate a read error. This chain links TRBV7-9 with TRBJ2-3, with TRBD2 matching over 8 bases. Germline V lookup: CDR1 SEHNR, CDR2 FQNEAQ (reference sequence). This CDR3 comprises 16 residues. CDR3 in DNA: TGTGCCAGCAGCATAGCCCGACTAGCGCAAGCAGATACGCAGTATTTT. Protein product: CASSIARLAQADTQYF.

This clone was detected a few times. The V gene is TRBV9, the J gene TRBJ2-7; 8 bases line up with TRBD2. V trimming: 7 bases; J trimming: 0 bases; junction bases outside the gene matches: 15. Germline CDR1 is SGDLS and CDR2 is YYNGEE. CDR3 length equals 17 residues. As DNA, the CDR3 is TGTGCCAGCCCAGTTGGGCGGGGGGCCCCCCGCTCCTACGAGCAGTACTTC. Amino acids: CASPVGRGAPRSYEQYF. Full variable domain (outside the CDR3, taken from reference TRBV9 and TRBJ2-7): DSGVTQTPKHLITATGQRVTLRCSPRSGDLSVYWYQQSLDQGLQFLIQYYNGEERAKGNILERFSAQQFPDLHSELNLSSLELGDSALYFCASPVGRGAPRSYEQYFGPGTRLTVT.

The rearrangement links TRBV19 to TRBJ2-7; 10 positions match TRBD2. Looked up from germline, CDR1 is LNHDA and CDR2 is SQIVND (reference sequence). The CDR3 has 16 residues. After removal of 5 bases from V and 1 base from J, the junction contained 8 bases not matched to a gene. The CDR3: CASSDLAGVRSYEQYF. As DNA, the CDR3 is TGTGCCAGTAGTGATCTAGCGGGAGTGCGGTCCTACGAGCAGTACTTC.

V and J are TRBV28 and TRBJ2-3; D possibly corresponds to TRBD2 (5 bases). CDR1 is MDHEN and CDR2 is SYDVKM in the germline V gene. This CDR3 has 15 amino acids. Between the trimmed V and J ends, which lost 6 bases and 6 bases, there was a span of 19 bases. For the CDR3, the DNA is TGTGCCAGCAGGGATACAATGAGAGGGCCCGATACGCAGTATTTT. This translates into CASRDTMRGPDTQYF.

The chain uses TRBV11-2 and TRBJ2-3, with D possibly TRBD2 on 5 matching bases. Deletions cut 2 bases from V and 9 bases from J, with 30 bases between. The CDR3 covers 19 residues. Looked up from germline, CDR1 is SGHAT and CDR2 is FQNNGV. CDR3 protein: CASSLRGSVLADEGRTQYF. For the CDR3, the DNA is TGTGCCAGCAGCTTAAGAGGTTCGGTGCTGGCCGATGAAGGGAGAACGCAGTATTTT.

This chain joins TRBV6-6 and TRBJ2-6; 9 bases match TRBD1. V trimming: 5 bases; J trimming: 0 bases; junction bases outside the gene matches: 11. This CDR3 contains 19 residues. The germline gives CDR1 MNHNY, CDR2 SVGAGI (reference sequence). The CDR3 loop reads CASSLLPGTGHSGANVLTF. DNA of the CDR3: TGTGCCAGCAGTCTACTCCCCGGGACAGGGCACTCTGGGGCCAACGTCCTGACTTTC.

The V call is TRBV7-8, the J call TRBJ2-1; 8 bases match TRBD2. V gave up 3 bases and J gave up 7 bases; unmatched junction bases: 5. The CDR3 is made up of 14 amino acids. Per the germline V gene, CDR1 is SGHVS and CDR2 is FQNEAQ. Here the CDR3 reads CASSLGGRSNEQFF. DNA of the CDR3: TGTGCCAGCAGCTTGGGCGGGAGGAGTAATGAGCAGTTCTTC.

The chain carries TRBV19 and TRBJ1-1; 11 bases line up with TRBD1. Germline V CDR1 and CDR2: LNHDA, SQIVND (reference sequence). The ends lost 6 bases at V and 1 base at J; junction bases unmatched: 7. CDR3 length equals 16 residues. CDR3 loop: CASRSGQGGKNTEAFF. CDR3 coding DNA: TGTGCCAGTAGATCGGGACAGGGGGGGAAGAACACTGAAGCTTTCTTT.

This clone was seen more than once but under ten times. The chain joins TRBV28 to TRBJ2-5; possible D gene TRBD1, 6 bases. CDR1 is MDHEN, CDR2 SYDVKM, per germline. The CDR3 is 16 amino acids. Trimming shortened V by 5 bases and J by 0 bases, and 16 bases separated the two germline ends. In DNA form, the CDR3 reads TGTGCCAGCAGTCCAAAACAGGGAGAACACCAAGAGACCCAGTACTTC. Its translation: CASSPKQGEHQETQYF.

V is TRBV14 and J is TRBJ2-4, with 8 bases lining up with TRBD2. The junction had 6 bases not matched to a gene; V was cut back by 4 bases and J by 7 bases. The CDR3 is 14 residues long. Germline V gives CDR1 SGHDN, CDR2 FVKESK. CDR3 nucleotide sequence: TGTGCCAGCAGCCGGGGAGCGGGAGTGAACATTCAGTACTTC. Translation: CASSRGAGVNIQYF.

The CDR3 coding sequence is TGTGCCAGCAGCTCCGGACTAGCTGATATCAATGAGCAGTTCTTC. This encodes CASSSGLADINEQFF. This chain connects TRBV7-3 to TRBJ2-1; 8 nucleotides align to TRBD2. The V gene end was trimmed by 4 bases and the J gene end by 6 bases; junction bases not matched to a gene: 8. The CDR3 has 15 amino acids. Germline V gene sequence: CDR1 SGHTA, CDR2 FQGTGA.

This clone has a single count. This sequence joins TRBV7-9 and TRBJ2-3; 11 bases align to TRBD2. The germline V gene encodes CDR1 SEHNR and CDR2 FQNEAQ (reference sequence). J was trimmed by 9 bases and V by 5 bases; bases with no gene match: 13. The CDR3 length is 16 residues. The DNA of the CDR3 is TGTGCCAGCAGCCCCCTAGCGGGAGGTTCATCCGGCACGCAGTATTTT. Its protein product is CASSPLAGGSSGTQYF.

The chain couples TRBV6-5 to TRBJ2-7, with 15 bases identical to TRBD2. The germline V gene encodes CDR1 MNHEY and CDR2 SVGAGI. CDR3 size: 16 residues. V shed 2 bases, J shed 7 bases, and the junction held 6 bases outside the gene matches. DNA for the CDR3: TGTGCCAGCAGTTACCGGACTAGCGGGAGGGCCGGTGAGCAGTACTTC. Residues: CASSYRTSGRAGEQYF.

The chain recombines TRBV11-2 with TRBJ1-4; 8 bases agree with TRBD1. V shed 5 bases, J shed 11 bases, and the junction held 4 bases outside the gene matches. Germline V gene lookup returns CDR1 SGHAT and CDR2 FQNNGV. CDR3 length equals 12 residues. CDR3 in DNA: TGTGCCAGCAGCCTGACAGGGGACAAACTGTTTTTT. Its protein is CASSLTGDKLFF.

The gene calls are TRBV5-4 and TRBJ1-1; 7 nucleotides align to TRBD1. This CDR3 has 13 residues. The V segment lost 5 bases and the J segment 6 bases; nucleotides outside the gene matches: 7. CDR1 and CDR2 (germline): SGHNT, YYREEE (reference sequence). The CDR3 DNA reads TGTGCCAGCAGTCGACAGGGCGGGTCTGAAGCTTTCTTT. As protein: CASSRQGGSEAFF.

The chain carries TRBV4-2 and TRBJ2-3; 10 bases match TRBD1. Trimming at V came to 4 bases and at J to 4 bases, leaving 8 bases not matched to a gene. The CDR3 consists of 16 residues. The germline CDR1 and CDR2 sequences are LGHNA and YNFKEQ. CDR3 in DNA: TGTGCCAGCAGCCCACGGGACAGGGGAAGGGCAGATACGCAGTATTTT. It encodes CASSPRDRGRADTQYF.

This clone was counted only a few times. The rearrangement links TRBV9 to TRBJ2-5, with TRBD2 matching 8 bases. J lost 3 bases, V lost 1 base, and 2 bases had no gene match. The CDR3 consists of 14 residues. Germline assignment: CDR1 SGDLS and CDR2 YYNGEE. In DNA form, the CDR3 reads TGTGCCAGCAGCGTACAAGCGGGAGAAGAGACCCAGTACTTC. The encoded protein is CASSVQAGEETQYF.

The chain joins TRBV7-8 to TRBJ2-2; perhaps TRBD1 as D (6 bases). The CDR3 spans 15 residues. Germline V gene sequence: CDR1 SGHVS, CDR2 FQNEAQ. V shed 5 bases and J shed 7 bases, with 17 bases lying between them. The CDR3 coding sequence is TGTGCCAGCAGCCCCGCTTTTTCAGGGGACGGGGAGCTGTTTTTT. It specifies CASSPAFSGDGELFF.

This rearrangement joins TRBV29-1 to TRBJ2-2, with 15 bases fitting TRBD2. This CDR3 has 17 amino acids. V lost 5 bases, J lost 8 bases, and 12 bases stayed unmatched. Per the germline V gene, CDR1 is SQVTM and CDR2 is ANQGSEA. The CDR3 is CSVFSRTSGRVPGELFF. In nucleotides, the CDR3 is TGCAGCGTTTTTTCCCGGACTAGCGGGAGGGTCCCTGGGGAGCTGTTTTTT.